The 21 T cell receptor beta chains presented below share a single source sample, sequenced in a study of blood T cell repertoires in COVID-19. TCRdb's table, derived via immunoSEQ multiplex PCR, lists solely in-frame clones and lacks some. The sample has under 100,000 clones, about nine tenths seen once; the top ten hold roughly 5%. Input material: peripheral blood. The receptors derive from a man between 45 and 60 years old with acute or convalescent COVID-19.

The chain couples TRBV24-1 to TRBJ2-1; 15 positions match TRBD2. After removal of 3 bases from V and 8 bases from J, the junction contained 10 bases not matched to a gene. The CDR3 extends over 18 amino acids. Germline V gene data show CDR1 as KGHDR and CDR2 as SFDVKD. In DNA, the CDR3 is TGTGCCACCAGTGATCCCAACCTGGGACTAGCGGGAGGATATGAGCAGTTCTTC. It specifies CATSDPNLGLAGGYEQFF.

The V call is TRBV6-5, the J call TRBJ1-2; D is ambiguous. CDR1 is MNHEY, CDR2 SVGAGI, per germline. V lost 4 bases and J lost 8, with 20 bases in between. The CDR3 length is 15 residues. The chain's CDR3 is CASSSSMELIGGYTF. CDR3 sequence (DNA): TGTGCCAGCAGTTCCTCAATGGAGCTGATCGGAGGCTACACCTTC.

This chain links TRBV27 with TRBJ2-1; 9 bases are shared with TRBD1. The CDR3 spans 14 residues. V shed 6 bases, J shed 5 bases, and the junction held 5 bases outside the gene matches. Germline V gene lookup returns CDR1 MNHEY and CDR2 SMNVEV (reference sequence). The CDR3 region has the DNA TGTGCCAGCAGGATCTGGACAGGGGACAATGAGCAGTTCTTC. It is translated as CASRIWTGDNEQFF.

The chain joins TRBV30 to TRBJ1-2; 8 nucleotides line up with TRBD1. Germline lookup yields CDR1 GTSNPN and CDR2 SVGIG (reference sequence). This CDR3 spans 13 amino acids. The V and J ends lost 5 bases and 3 bases, in that order; junction bases with no gene match: 5. The CDR3 region is CAWGQGADYGYTF. For the CDR3, the DNA is TGTGCCTGGGGGCAGGGGGCTGACTATGGCTACACCTTC.

V is TRBV10-3 and J is TRBJ1-5; TRBD1 is a possible D gene (6 bases). The V gene lost 0 bases and the J gene lost 1 base, with 13 bases spanning the gap. The length of the CDR3 is 17 residues. From germline, CDR1 is ENHRY and CDR2 SYGVKD. CDR3 amino acids: CAISESMRRGSNQPQHF. In DNA, the CDR3 is TGTGCCATCAGTGAGTCGATGCGTAGGGGGAGCAATCAGCCCCAGCATTTT.

J is TRBJ2-5 and V is TRBV9, with 7 bases aligning to TRBD2. Germline loops: CDR1 SGDLS, CDR2 YYNGEE. The CDR3 contains 14 residues. With V trimmed by 3 bases and J by 5 bases, 7 bases remained unmatched. CDR3 DNA: TGTGCCAGCAGCGGGATCCAGGGAGGGGAGACCCAGTACTTC. The encoded protein is CASSGIQGGETQYF.

This sequence joins TRBV28 and TRBJ1-6; D might be TRBD1 (6 bases). Trimming took off 6 bases at V and 13 bases at J, with 13 bases between the two ends. Germline V gene lookup returns CDR1 MDHEN and CDR2 SYDVKM. CDR3 length equals 12 residues. CDR3: CASRGQSGPLHF. CDR3 nucleotide sequence: TGTGCCAGCAGAGGACAGTCGGGTCCCCTCCACTTT.

V usage is TRBV12-2 and J usage is TRBJ2-3; TRBD2 is the table's D call, not checked against the DNA. TRBV12-2 is given as a pseudogene. The CDR3 is 17 amino acids. CDR3 bases: TGTGCAAGTCGCTTTCCGAGCGGGAAAGGAGAGATGAATACGCAGTATTTT. This sequence encodes CASRFPSGKGEMNTQYF.

The V and J genes are TRBV25-1 and TRBJ1-2, with D tentatively TRBD1 (5 bases). The CDR3 totals 13 residues. Germline CDR1 is MGHDK and CDR2 is SYGVNS. V shed 4 bases and J shed 7 bases, with 13 bases lying between them. The CDR3 nucleotides are TGTGCCAGCAGTGTCGGGTCCAGGGTTGGCTACACCTTC. It specifies CASSVGSRVGYTF.

The rearrangement links TRBV30 to TRBJ1-1; TRBD1 matches at 7 bases. The germline V gene encodes CDR1 GTSNPN and CDR2 SVGIG (reference sequence). J gave up 7 bases and V 5 bases, and 10 bases lay outside the gene matches. This CDR3 comprises 13 residues. This CDR3 reads CAWRTGEEGEAFF. CDR3 DNA sequence: TGTGCCTGGCGGACAGGAGAGGAAGGTGAAGCTTTCTTT.

The chain is built from TRBV29-1 and TRBJ1-1; 8 nucleotides align to TRBD1. Germline trimming cut 7 bases from V and 3 bases from J; bases unmatched to any gene: 10. The CDR3 runs 14 residues. Germline V CDR1 and CDR2: SQVTM, ANQGSEA. The CDR3: CSGDKTGADTEAFF. In nucleotides, the CDR3 is TGCAGCGGGGATAAGACAGGGGCCGACACTGAAGCTTTCTTT.

The V call is TRBV7-5, the J call TRBJ1-3. TRBV7-5 has pseudogene status. CDR3 length: 16 residues. The CDR3 DNA follows: TGTGTCAGAAGCTTGCGGAGGGGAAAGGCTGGAAACACCATATATTTT. Amino acid sequence: CVRSLRRGKAGNTIYF.

The chain joins TRBV21-1 to TRBJ2-3; the table's D call TRBD2 went unverified against the DNA. TRBV21-1 is given as a pseudogene. There are 13 residues in the CDR3. CDR3 DNA sequence: TGTGCCAGCAGAAGCGGGAGCACAGATACGCAGTATTTT. It is translated as CASRSGSTDTQYF.

This sequence joins TRBV3-1 (or the pseudogene TRBV3-2) and TRBJ2-1; tentatively, D is TRBD2 (5 bases). V shed 0 bases and J shed 6 bases, with 15 bases lying between them. Germline V lookup: CDR1 LGHDT, CDR2 YNNKEL (reference sequence). The CDR3 is 16 amino acids. CDR3 in amino acids: CASSQDWASPSNEQFF. The CDR3 bases are TGTGCCAGCAGCCAAGACTGGGCTAGCCCGAGCAATGAGCAGTTCTTC.

The genes are TRBV15 and TRBJ1-5; 12 positions agree with TRBD1. Germline CDR1 reads LNHNV; CDR2 reads YYDKDF (reference sequence). J lost 3 bases, V lost 4 bases, and 7 bases had no gene match. The CDR3 is made up of 17 amino acids. CDR3 loop: CATSKGQGAQINQPQHF. The CDR3 DNA reads as TGTGCCACCAGCAAGGGACAGGGGGCGCAAATCAATCAGCCCCAGCATTTT.

As regards this clone: One end of the junction does not line up with germline, which may come from a read error. The CDR3 DNA follows: TGTGCCAGCAGTCCCCCTGGACAGGGGAAAGATTTT. Its translation is CASSPPGQGKDF. This sequence joins TRBV28 and TRBJ1-3; 9 bases are a match to TRBD1. CDR3 length equals 12 residues. Germline lookup yields CDR1 MDHEN and CDR2 SYDVKM.

V usage is TRBV1 and J usage is TRBJ1-5; no check of the table's D call, TRBD1, against the DNA was made. TRBV1 is given as a pseudogene. The CDR3 contains 11 residues. CDR3 loop: CTSGSNQPQHF. Here the CDR3 DNA reads TGCACCAGCGGCAGTAATCAGCCCCAGCATTTT.

This sequence joins TRBV11-2 and TRBJ1-3; no reliable D call. This CDR3 is 16 amino acids long. Germline assignment: CDR1 SGHAT and CDR2 FQNNGV. The germline V and J ends were trimmed by 4 bases and 0 bases, with 13 bases remaining between them. The CDR3 here is CASSSYPRDSGNTIYF. The CDR3 bases are TGTGCCAGCAGCTCCTACCCCCGGGACTCTGGAAACACCATATATTTT. Complete variable domain (other parts from reference TRBV11-2 and TRBJ1-3): EAGVAQSPRYKIIEKRQSVAFWCNPISGHATLYWYQQILGQGPKLLIQFQNNGVVDDSQLPKDRFSAERLKGVDSTLKIQPAKLEDSAVYLCASSSYPRDSGNTIYFGEGSWLTVV.

This clone was counted a few times. The chain joins TRBV27 to TRBJ1-3, with TRBD1 identical over 8 bases. The trim removed 6 bases at V and 4 bases at J, leaving 8 bases unmatched. This CDR3 is built from 15 residues. The germline V gene has CDR1 MNHEY and CDR2 SMNVEV (reference sequence). DNA for the CDR3: TGTGCCAGCAGGCAGGGGGCGCTTGGCGGAAACACCATATATTTT. It translates to CASRQGALGGNTIYF.

The genes are TRBV2 and TRBJ1-1, with D maybe TRBD1 (5 bases). This CDR3 spans 13 amino acids. V was clipped by 5 bases and J by 0 bases, with 7 bases between them. Germline loops: CDR1 SNHLY, CDR2 FYNNEI. The DNA of the CDR3 is TGTGCCAGCAGTCTGGACATGAACACTGAAGCTTTCTTT. Translated: CASSLDMNTEAFF.

The chain joins TRBV7-2 to TRBJ2-5; TRBD1 aligns across 7 bases. V dropped 1 base and J dropped 4; count of bases not matched to a gene: 6. The CDR3 loop spans 15 amino acids. Germline V gives CDR1 SGHTA, CDR2 FQGNSA. In DNA, the CDR3 is TGTGCCAGCAGCTTAGGACAGGGAAGGGCAGAGACCCAGTACTTC. It yields the protein CASSLGQGRAETQYF.